This entry features one T cell receptor beta chain sequence. Antigen specificity is unknown. This sample is part of a study of PD-1 blockade in classical Hodgkin lymphoma. Each patient's relapse followed autologous stem cell transplantation, and brentuximab vedotin exposure varied. Clones were read by immunoSEQ multiplex PCR, and TCRdb kept only the in-frame ones, dropping some. The sample lists about 41,000 clones; around 86% were seen once. Germline values: CDR1 SGHVS, CDR2 FQNEAQ. There are 14 residues in the CDR3. The V end was cut by 7 bases, the J end by 3 bases, with 13 bases between. General observations from the study: When nivolumab was started under 1 year after ASCT, patients were excluded. Patients who responded completely had about the same baseline diversity as newly diagnosed patients. Newly diagnosed patients had baseline TCR diversity that was reportedly lower than that of healthy donors. What caused the repertoire differences, perhaps disease activity or prior therapy, remains undefined.

V gene TRBV7-8 combines with J gene TRBJ2-1, with D hard to call. The material sequenced was peripheral blood mononuclear cells (PBMCs), taken before the second cycle of nivolumab. The receptor was derived from a human donor with classical Hodgkin lymphoma. This CDR3 reads CASTLRTVYNEQFF. In DNA, the CDR3 is TGTGCCAGCACCCTCCGGACGGTCTACAATGAGCAGTTCTTC.